Detailed here is one TCR beta chain. Its antigen remains unidentified. The CDR3 runs 20 residues. V shed 4 bases and J 0 bases; nucleotides not matched to a gene: 18. In germline, CDR1 is MDHEN, CDR2 SYDVKM. TCRdb re-derived calls from the RT-PCR reads in MiXCR, one entry per CDR3 protein. Of approximately 700,000 distinct CDR3 sequences in the sample, around a sixth are singletons; the top ten hold 11%. The data were taken from a study of response to subunit inactivated influenza vaccine. The study's findings and limits: Every seasonal influenza vaccination brings in few new T cells, the authors suggested.

V and J are TRBV28 and TRBJ2-1, with 7 bases that match TRBD2. This specimen consisted of PBMCs from blood, obtained about 12 days after vaccination. This clonotype was obtained from a man aged 45-65 years who received an inactivated influenza vaccine. CDR3 in amino acids: CASSSPRLALGFGSYNEQFF. In DNA form, the CDR3 reads TGTGCCAGCAGTTCACCTCGACTAGCTCTCGGGTTTGGCTCCTACAATGAGCAGTTCTTC.